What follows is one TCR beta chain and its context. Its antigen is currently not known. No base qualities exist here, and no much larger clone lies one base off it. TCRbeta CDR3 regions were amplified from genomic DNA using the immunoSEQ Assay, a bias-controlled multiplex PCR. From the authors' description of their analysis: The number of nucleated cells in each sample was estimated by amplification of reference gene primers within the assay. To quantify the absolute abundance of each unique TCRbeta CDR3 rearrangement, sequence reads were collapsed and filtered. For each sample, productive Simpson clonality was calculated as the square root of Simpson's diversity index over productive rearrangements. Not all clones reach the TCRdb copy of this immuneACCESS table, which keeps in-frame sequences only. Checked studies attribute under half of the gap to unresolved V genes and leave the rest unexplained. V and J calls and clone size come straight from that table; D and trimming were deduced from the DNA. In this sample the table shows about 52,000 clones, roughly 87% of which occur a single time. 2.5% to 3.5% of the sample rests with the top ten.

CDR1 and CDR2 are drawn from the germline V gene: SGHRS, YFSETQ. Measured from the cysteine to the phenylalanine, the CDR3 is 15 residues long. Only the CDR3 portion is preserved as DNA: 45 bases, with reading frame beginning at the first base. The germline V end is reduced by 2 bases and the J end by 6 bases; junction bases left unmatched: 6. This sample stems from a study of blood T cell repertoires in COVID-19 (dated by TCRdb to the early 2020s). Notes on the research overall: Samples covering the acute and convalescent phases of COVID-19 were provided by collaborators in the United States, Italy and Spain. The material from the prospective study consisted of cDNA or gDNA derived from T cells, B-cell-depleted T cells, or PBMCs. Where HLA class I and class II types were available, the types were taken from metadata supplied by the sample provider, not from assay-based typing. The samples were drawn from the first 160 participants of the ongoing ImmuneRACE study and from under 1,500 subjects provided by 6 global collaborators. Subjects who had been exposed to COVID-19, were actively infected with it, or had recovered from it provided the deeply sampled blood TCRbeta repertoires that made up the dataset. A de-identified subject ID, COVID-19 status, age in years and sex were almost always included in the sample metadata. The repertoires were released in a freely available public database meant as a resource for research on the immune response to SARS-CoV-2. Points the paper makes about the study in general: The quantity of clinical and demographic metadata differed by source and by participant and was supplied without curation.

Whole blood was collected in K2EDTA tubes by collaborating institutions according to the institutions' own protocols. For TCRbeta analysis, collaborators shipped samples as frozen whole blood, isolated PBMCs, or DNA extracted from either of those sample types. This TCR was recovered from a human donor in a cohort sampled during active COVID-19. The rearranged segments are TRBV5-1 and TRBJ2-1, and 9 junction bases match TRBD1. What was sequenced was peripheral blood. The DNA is TGCGCCAGCAGCTTACAGGGGGCTGGCGTCAATGAGCAGTTCTTC. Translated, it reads CASSLQGAGVNEQFF.